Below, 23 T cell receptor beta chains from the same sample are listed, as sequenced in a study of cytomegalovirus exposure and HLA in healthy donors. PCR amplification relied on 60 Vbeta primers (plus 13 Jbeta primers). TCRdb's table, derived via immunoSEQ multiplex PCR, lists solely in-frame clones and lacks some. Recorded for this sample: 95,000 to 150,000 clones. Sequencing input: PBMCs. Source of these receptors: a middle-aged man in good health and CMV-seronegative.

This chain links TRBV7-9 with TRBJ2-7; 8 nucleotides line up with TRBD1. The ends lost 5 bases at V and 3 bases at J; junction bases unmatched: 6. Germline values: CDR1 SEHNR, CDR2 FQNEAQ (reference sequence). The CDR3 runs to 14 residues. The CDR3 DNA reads TGTGCCAGCAGCGTTAGACAGGGGAACTACGAGCAGTACTTC. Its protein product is CASSVRQGNYEQYF.

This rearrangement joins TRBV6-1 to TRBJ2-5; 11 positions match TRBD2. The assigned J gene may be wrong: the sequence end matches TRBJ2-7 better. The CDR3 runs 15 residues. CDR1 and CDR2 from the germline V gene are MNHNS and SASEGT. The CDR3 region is CASSELAGGPDEQYF. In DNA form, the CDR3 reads TGTGCCAGCAGTGAGCTAGCGGGAGGACCGGACGAGCAGTACTTC.

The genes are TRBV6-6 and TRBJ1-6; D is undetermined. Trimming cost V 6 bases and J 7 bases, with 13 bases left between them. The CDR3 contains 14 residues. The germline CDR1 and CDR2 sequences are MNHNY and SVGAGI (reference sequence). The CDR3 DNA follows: TGTGCCAGCAGCCCCGGGTCGGGGAATTCACCCCTCCACTTT. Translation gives CASSPGSGNSPLHF.

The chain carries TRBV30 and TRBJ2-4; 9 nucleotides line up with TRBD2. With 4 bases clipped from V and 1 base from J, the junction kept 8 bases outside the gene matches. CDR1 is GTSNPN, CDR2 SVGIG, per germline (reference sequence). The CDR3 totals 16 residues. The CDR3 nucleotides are TGTGCCTGGAACCGGAGAGGGACTAGCGCCAAAAACATTCAGTACTTC. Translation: CAWNRRGTSAKNIQYF.

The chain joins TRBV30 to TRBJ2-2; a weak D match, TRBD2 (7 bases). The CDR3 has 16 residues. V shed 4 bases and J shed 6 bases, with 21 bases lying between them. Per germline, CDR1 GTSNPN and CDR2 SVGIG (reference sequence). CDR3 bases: TGTGCCTGGACCAAGGACCTCGGGGGGCTCGCCGGGGAGCTGTTTTTT. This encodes CAWTKDLGGLAGELFF. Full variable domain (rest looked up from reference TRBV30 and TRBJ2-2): SQTIHQWPATLVQPVGSPLSLECTVEGTSNPNLYWYRQAAGRGLQLLFYSVGIGQISSEVPQNLSASRPQDRQFILSSKKLLLSDSGFYLCAWTKDLGGLAGELFFGEGSRLTVL.

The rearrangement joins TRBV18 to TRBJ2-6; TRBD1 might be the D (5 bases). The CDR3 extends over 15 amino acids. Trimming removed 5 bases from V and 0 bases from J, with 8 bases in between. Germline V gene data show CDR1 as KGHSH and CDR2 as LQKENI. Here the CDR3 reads CASSDTGSGANVLTF. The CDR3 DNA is TGTGCCAGCTCAGATACAGGCTCTGGGGCCAACGTCCTGACTTTC.

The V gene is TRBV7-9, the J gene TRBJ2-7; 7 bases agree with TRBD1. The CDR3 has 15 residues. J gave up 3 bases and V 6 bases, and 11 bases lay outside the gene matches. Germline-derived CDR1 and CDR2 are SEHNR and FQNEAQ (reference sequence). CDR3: CASSQGTAGIYEQYF. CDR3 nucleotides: TGTGCCAGCAGTCAAGGGACAGCCGGAATCTACGAGCAGTACTTC.

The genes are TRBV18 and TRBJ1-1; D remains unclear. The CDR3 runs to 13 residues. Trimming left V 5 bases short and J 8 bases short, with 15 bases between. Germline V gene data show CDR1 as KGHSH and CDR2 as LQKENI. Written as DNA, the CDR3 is TGTGCCAGCTCAGCAACGGACTCGCCAGAAGCTTTCTTT. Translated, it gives CASSATDSPEAFF. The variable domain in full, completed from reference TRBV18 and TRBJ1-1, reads NAGVMQNPRHLVRRRGQEARLRCSPMKGHSHVYWYRQLPEEGLKFMVYLQKENIIDESGMPKERFSAEFPKEGPSILRIQQVVRGDSAAYFCASSATDSPEAFFGQGTRLTVV.

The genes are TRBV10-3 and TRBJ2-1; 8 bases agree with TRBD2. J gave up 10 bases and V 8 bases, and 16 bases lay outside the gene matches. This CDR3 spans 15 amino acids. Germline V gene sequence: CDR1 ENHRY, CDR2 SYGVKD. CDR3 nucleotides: TGTGCCATCGGAACCGAAGCGGGAGATCTGTGGGAGCAGTTCTTC. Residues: CAIGTEAGDLWEQFF.

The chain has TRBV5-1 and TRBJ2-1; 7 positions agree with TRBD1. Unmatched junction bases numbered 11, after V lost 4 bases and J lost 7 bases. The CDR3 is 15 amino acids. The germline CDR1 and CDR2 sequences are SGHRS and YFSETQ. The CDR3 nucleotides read TGCGCCAGCAGCATCGAGGGGGCGAGGAATAATGAGCAGTTCTTC. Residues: CASSIEGARNNEQFF.

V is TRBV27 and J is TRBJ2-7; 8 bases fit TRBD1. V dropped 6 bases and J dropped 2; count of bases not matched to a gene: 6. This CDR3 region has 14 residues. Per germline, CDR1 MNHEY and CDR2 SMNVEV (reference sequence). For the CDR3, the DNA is TGTGCCAGCAGCTTGGGGACAGGAGCCTACGAGCAGTACTTC. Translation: CASSLGTGAYEQYF.

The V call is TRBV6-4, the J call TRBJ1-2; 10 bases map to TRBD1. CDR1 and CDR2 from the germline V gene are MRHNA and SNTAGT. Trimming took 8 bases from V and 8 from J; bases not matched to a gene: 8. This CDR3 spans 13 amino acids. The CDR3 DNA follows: TGTGCCAGCGCTGGGACAGGGGAGATGGGCTACACCTTC. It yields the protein CASAGTGEMGYTF.

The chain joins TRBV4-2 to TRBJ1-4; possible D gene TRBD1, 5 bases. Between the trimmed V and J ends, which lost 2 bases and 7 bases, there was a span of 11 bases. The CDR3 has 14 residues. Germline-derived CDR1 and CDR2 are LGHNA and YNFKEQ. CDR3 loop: CASSQLYGGEKLFF. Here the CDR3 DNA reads TGTGCCAGCAGCCAACTCTACGGGGGTGAAAAACTGTTTTTT.

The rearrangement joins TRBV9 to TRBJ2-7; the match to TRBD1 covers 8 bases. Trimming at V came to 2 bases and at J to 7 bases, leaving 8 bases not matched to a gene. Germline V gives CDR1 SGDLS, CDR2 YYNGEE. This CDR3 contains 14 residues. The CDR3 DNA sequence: TGTGCCAGCAGCGTGCAGGGGGCCCCCTGGGAGCAGTACTTC. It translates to CASSVQGAPWEQYF.

The DNA for the CDR3 is TGTGCCAGCAGCTCCGACCAGGGGAGTGGAGAAAAACTGTTTTTT. This codes for CASSSDQGSGEKLFF. This chain connects TRBV7-6 to TRBJ1-4; D may be TRBD1 (6 bases). This CDR3 region has 15 residues. Germline assignment: CDR1 SGHVS and CDR2 FNYEAQ. Trimming took off 4 bases at V and 8 bases at J, with 17 bases between the two ends. Drawing the rest from reference TRBV7-6 and TRBJ1-4, the complete variable domain is GAGVSQSPRYKVTKRGQDVALRCDPISGHVSLYWYRQALGQGPEFLTYFNYEAQQDKSGLPNDRFSAERPEGSISTLTIQRTEQRDSAMYRCASSSDQGSGEKLFFGSGTQLSVL.

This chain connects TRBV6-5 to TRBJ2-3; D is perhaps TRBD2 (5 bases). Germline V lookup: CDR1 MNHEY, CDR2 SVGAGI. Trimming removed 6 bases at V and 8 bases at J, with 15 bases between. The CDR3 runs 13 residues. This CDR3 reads CASRPTRVVTQYF. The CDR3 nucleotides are TGTGCCAGCAGGCCTACTAGAGTTGTTACGCAGTATTTT.

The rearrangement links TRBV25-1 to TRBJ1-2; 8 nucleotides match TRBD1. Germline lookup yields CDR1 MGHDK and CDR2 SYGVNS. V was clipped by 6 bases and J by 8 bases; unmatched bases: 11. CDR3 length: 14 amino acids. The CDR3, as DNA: TGTGCCAGCAGCACAGAAGGGGACAGGCGAGGCTACACCTTC. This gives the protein CASSTEGDRRGYTF.

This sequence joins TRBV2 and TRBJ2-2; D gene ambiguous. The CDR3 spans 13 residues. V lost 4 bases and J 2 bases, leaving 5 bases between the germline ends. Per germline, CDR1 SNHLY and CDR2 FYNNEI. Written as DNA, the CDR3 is TGTGCCAGCAGTGGCGGTAACACCGGGGAGCTGTTTTTT. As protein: CASSGGNTGELFF.

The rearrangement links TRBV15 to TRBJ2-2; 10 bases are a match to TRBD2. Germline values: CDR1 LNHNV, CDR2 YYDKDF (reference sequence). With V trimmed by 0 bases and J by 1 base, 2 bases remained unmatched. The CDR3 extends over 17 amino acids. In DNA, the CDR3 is TGTGCCACCAGCAGAGATAGGACTAGCGGGAACACCGGGGAGCTGTTTTTT. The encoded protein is CATSRDRTSGNTGELFF.

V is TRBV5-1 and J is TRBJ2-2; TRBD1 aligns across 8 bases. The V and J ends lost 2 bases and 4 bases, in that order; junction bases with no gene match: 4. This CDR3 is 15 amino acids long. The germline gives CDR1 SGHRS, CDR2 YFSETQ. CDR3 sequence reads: CASSFGTGGTGELFF. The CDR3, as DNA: TGCGCCAGCAGCTTTGGGACAGGAGGCACCGGGGAGCTGTTTTTT.

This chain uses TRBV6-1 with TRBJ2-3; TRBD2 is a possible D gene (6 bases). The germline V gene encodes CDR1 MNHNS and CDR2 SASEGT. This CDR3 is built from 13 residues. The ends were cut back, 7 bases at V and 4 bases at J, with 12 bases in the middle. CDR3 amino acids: CASIRGSADTQYF. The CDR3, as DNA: TGTGCCAGCATTCGGGGGAGCGCAGATACGCAGTATTTT.

CDR3 nucleotide sequence: TGTGCCATCAGTGACGGGAGCTCCTACAATGAGCAGTTCTTC. It codes for CAISDGSSYNEQFF. V usage is TRBV10-3 and J usage is TRBJ2-1; weak D call: TRBD2 (6 bases). The V gene lost 3 bases and the J gene lost 0 bases, with 6 bases spanning the gap. The V gene's germline CDR1 is ENHRY and CDR2 SYGVKD. The CDR3 has 14 amino acids.

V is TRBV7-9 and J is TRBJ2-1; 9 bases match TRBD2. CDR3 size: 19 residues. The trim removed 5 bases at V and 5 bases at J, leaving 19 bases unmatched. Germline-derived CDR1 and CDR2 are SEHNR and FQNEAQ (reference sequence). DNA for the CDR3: TGTGCCAGCAGCGATTACGGGCGCCCACTAGCGGGCCTCAACAATGAGCAGTTCTTC. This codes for CASSDYGRPLAGLNNEQFF.